This is a list of T cell receptor beta chains from one sample in a study of CD8 T cells in Susac syndrome. TCRdb used MiXCR to reprocess the immunoSEQ multiplex PCR reads, holding one entry per CDR3 protein. Of around 300,000 distinct CDR3 sequences listed, 85% were seen once; the top ten hold about 0.22%. Sequencing was performed on CD8+ T cells from PBMCs. These receptors all come from a human donor with multiple sclerosis. Both conserved end residues are part of each CDR3. D genes are given only for firm matches. Some rows mark clone size as missing; the rest say once, few, many or name a class of expanded clone.

V gene	clone size	D gene	J gene	CDR3 DNA	CDR3 protein
TRBV7-3	NA	NA	TRBJ2-1	TGTGCCAGCAGCTTAAGCGTGACGGGTAACAATGAGCAGTTCTTC	CASSLSVTGNNEQFF
TRBV11-2	few	TRBD2	TRBJ2-7	TGTGCCAGCAGCTTAGCTGGCGGGAGTGCAGTTTACGAGCAGTACTTC	CASSLAGGSAVYEQYF
TRBV15	NA	TRBD1	TRBJ2-3	TGTGCCACCAGCAGGGAGGGACAGGGCACAGATACGCAGTATTTT	CATSREGQGTDTQYF
TRBV15	NA	NA	TRBJ2-1	TGTGCCACCAGCAATCTAGCCGGGACACCCAATGAGCAGTTCTTC	CATSNLAGTPNEQFF
TRBV10-2	NA	TRBD1	TRBJ1-2	TGCGCCAGCAGTGAACAGGGGGATGGCTACACCTTC	CASSEQGDGYTF
TRBV7-9	NA	TRBD2	TRBJ2-5	TGTGCCAGCAGCTCGGGACTAGTTGAAGAGTCCCAGTACTTC	CASSSGLVEESQYF
TRBV6-4	NA	TRBD1	TRBJ2-1	TGTGCCAGCAGTGAAGGGACAGGGGGCTACAATGAGCAGTTCTTC	CASSEGTGGYNEQFF
TRBV20-1	NA	NA	TRBJ1-1	TGCAGTGCTAGAGATCAGGGCCTCACTGAAGCTTTCTTT	CSARDQGLTEAFF
TRBV7-9	NA	NA	TRBJ1-1	TGTGCCAGCAGCTTGGTAATCGCCTCTGAAGCTTTCTTT	CASSLVIASEAFF
TRBV27	NA	NA	TRBJ1-2	TGTGCCAGCAGTTTCGCCCCCGCCCCGTCATGGGGCTACACCTTC	CASSFAPAPSWGYTF
TRBV6-5	NA	TRBD1	TRBJ2-7	TGTGCCAGCAGTTCCACACAGGGGTCGACCTACGAGCAGTACTTC	CASSSTQGSTYEQYF
TRBV4-1	once	NA	TRBJ1-5	TGCGCCAGCAGCCAAGATGAGGCAGGGCAGGCATGGGGGCAGCCCCAGCATTTT	CASSQDEAGQAWGQPQHF
TRBV30	NA	TRBD2	TRBJ2-1	TGTGCCTGGAGTGGGGGTAGCGGGGGTCTGGCCTACAATGAGCAGTTCTTC	CAWSGGSGGLAYNEQFF
TRBV7-9	once	NA	TRBJ2-5	TGTGCCAGCAGCTTACCGGCCCGGGGGCGGGAGACCCAGTACTTC	CASSLPARGRETQYF
TRBV27	NA	TRBD2	TRBJ2-3	TGTGCCAGCAGATCTGGGACTAGCGGCACAGATACGCAGTATTTT	CASRSGTSGTDTQYF
TRBV6-5	NA	NA	TRBJ1-5	TGTGCCAGCAGCCCCGGGACAAGCAATCAGCCCCAGCATTTT	CASSPGTSNQPQHF
TRBV27	NA	TRBD1	TRBJ1-2	TGTGCCAGCAGTTCGACAGGGCGCGCTATCGGCTACACCTTC	CASSSTGRAIGYTF
TRBV24-1	NA	NA	TRBJ2-3	TGTGCCACCAGTGATTACGACAGGACAGATACGCAGTATTTT	CATSDYDRTDTQYF
TRBV28	NA	TRBD1	TRBJ1-1	TGTGCCAGCAGTCCCTCCCAGGGGGGGACTGAAGCTTTCTTT	CASSPSQGGTEAFF
TRBV20-1	NA	NA	TRBJ1-1	TGCAGTGCCCTCCCCCTAAGTAGAGGCACTGAAGCTTTCTTT	CSALPLSRGTEAFF
TRBV28	NA	TRBD1	TRBJ1-2	TGTGCCAGCAGTCCTACTCACAGGGGTGGCTACACCTTC	CASSPTHRGGYTF
TRBV4-3	NA	NA	TRBJ2-1	TGCGCCAGCAGCCAAGATACAGGGGGGGGTTCGAATGAGCAGTTCTTC	CASSQDTGGGSNEQFF
TRBV27	NA	NA	TRBJ2-1	TGTGCCAGCAGTTCGTTAGCCGGCCTCTACAATGAGCAGTTCTTC	CASSSLAGLYNEQFF
TRBV7-3	NA	NA	TRBJ2-3	TGTGCCAGCAGCTTAACACAGGGTCTACCAGATACGCAGTATTTT	CASSLTQGLPDTQYF
TRBV25-1	NA	TRBD2	TRBJ2-5	TGTGCCTACCGGGAGGGAGAGACCCAGTACTTC	CAYREGETQYF
TRBV6-6	NA	TRBD2	TRBJ2-1	TGTGCCAGCAGTTACCGGACTAGCGGGGAGCAGTTCTTC	CASSYRTSGEQFF
TRBV4-3	NA	NA	TRBJ2-4	TGCGCCAGCAGCCAAGATTGGGGTTTTAAGACCAAAGCCAAAAACATTCAGTACTTC	CASSQDWGFKTKAKNIQYF
TRBV3-1	NA	TRBD1	TRBJ2-6	TGTGCCAGCAGCCAGGATATGGCGACAGGGGCCGGGGCCAACGTCCTGACTTTC	CASSQDMATGAGANVLTF
TRBV28	NA	NA	TRBJ2-1	TGTGCCAGCAGTTTATCCGCCTATGAGCAGTTCTTC	CASSLSAYEQFF
TRBV10-2	NA	TRBD2	TRBJ2-5	TGCGCCAGCAGTGAGCGGCTAGCGGGTACGCACCAAGAGACCCAGTACTTC	CASSERLAGTHQETQYF
TRBV29-1	NA	NA	TRBJ2-1	TGCAGCGTTGTATCAGCGCCCCACAATGAGCAGTTCTTC	CSVVSAPHNEQFF
TRBV24-1	NA	NA	TRBJ2-7	TGTGCCACCAGTGATTCCGGGACAAGCGCTCCAGGGAACGAGCAGTACTTC	CATSDSGTSAPGNEQYF
TRBV20-1	NA	TRBD2	TRBJ2-7	TGCAGTGCTAGAGATGATAGCGGGCCCTTCTCCTACGAGCAGTACTTC	CSARDDSGPFSYEQYF
TRBV27	NA	NA	TRBJ2-1	TGTGCCAGCAGTTTATACGAACCGAACAGCTTATCCTACAATGAGCAGTTCTTC	CASSLYEPNSLSYNEQFF
TRBV19	once	NA	TRBJ2-3	TGTGCCAGTAGTAGCGGGGTCACAGATACGCAGTATTTT	CASSSGVTDTQYF
TRBV18	NA	NA	TRBJ2-7	TGTGCCAGCTCACCAAGCTTTGGACTCGGAAACTACGAGCAGTACTTC	CASSPSFGLGNYEQYF
TRBV28	NA	NA	TRBJ1-2	TGTGCCAGCAGTTTCCCCGGACGGATTACTAACTATGGCTACACCTTC	CASSFPGRITNYGYTF
TRBV6-2/TRBV6-3	NA	NA	TRBJ1-2	TGTGCCAGCAGTTACCGGTCGGACGCTACTAACTATGGCTACACCTTC	CASSYRSDATNYGYTF
TRBV25-1	NA	NA	TRBJ1-1	TGTGCCAGCAGGCAAGGGCTCTTCACTGAAGCTTTCTTT	CASRQGLFTEAFF
TRBV20-1	NA	TRBD2	TRBJ2-7	TGCAGTGCTAGAGACGGCTATGGACTAGCGGCTTCCTACGAGCAGTACTTC	CSARDGYGLAASYEQYF
TRBV10-3	NA	NA	TRBJ2-7	TGTGCCATCAGCCCGACTACTTTCTACGAGCAGTACTTC	CAISPTTFYEQYF
TRBV12-5	NA	NA	TRBJ1-5	TGTGCTAGTGCTTACAGTCGTAATCAGCCCCAGCATTTT	CASAYSRNQPQHF
TRBV28	NA	NA	TRBJ1-5	TGTGCCAGCAGTTTACAGGGGCCCACGAGCAATCAGCCCCAGCATTTT	CASSLQGPTSNQPQHF
TRBV4-3	NA	NA	TRBJ2-7	TGCGCCAGCAGCCAAGATAATGGCTACCGGTCCCCCTACGAGCAGTACTTC	CASSQDNGYRSPYEQYF
TRBV18	NA	NA	TRBJ2-5	TGTGCCAGCTCACCGATGGGCCAAGAGACCCAGTACTTC	CASSPMGQETQYF
TRBV4-2	NA	NA	TRBJ1-1	TGTGCCAGCAGCCAGCCGGGGGGCACTGAAGCTTTCTTT	CASSQPGGTEAFF
TRBV29-1	few	TRBD1	TRBJ1-2	TGCAGCGTTGAACTGGGGGGACAGCCAACTGGCTACACCTTC	CSVELGGQPTGYTF
TRBV28	NA	NA	TRBJ2-2	TGTGCCAGCAGTTTTGGAGTAGCGGTCACCGGGGAGCTGTTTTTT	CASSFGVAVTGELFF
TRBV19	once	NA	TRBJ1-1	TGTGCCAGTAGTCCCTCGACAGCAATGAACACTGAAGCTTTCTTT	CASSPSTAMNTEAFF
TRBV30	NA	TRBD1	TRBJ2-7	TGTGCCTGCTGGACAGGGCCCTCCTACGAGCAGTACTTC	CACWTGPSYEQYF
TRBV28	NA	NA	TRBJ2-1	TGTGCCAGCAGTTCCCTTGAACCTGGGTACAATGAGCAGTTCTTC	CASSSLEPGYNEQFF
TRBV6-6	NA	NA	TRBJ2-7	TGTGCCAGCAGTCCCGGGGACTTTACCTACGAGCAGTACTTC	CASSPGDFTYEQYF
TRBV30	NA	NA	TRBJ2-7	TGTGCCTGGAGTGTACTCGGATACGAGCAGTACTTC	CAWSVLGYEQYF
TRBV20-1	NA	TRBD2	TRBJ2-3	TGCAGTGCTAGGGGACTAGCGGGAAGTGCAGGGGATACGCAGTATTTT	CSARGLAGSAGDTQYF
TRBV12-3/TRBV12-4	NA	TRBD1	TRBJ1-1	TGTGCCAGCAGTTTAAGGGGGCACACGGACATGAACACTGAAGCTTTCTTT	CASSLRGHTDMNTEAFF
TRBV5-6	NA	TRBD2	TRBJ2-7	TGTGCCAGCAGCTGGAAACTAGCGGGCCTTAGCTCCTACGAGCAGTACTTC	CASSWKLAGLSSYEQYF
TRBV21-1	NA	NA	TRBJ2-3	TGTGCCAGCAGCACCTCCCGGACTAGCGGGAGGGCAGATACGCAGTATTTT	CASSTSRTSGRADTQYF
TRBV4-3	NA	NA	TRBJ2-5	TGCGCCAGCAGCCAAGATCACGGAGTCTTACAAGAGACCCAGTACTTC	CASSQDHGVLQETQYF
TRBV12-3/TRBV12-4	NA	NA	TRBJ2-1	TGTGCCAGCACCCCTAACGTCGAGCAGTTCTTC	CASTPNVEQFF
TRBV7-9	NA	NA	TRBJ2-7	TGTGCCAGCAGCTTAGCGGTCGGACCTTTCTACGAGCAGTACTTC	CASSLAVGPFYEQYF